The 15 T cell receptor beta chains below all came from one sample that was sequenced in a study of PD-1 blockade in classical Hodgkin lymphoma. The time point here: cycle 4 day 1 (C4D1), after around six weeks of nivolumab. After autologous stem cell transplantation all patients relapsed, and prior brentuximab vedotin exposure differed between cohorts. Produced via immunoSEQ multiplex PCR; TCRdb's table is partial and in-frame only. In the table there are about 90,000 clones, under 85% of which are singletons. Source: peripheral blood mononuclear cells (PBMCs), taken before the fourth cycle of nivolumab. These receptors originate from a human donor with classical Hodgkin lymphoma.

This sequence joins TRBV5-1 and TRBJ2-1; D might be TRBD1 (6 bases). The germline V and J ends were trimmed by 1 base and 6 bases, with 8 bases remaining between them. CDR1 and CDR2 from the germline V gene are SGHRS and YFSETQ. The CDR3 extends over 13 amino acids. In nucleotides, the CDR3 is TGCGCCAGCAGCTTGACAGGGCCCAATGAGCAGTTCTTC. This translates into CASSLTGPNEQFF.

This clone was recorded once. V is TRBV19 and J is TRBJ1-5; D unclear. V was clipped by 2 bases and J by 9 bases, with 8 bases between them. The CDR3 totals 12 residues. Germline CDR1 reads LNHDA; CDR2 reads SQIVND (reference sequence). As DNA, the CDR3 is TGTGCCAGTAGTATAATACACGGGCCCCAGCATTTT. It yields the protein CASSIIHGPQHF.

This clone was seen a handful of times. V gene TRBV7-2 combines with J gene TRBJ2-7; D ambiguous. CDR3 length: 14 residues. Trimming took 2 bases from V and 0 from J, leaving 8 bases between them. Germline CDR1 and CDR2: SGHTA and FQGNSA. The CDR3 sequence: CASSLHPASYEQYF. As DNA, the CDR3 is TGTGCCAGCAGCTTACATCCAGCCTCCTACGAGCAGTACTTC.

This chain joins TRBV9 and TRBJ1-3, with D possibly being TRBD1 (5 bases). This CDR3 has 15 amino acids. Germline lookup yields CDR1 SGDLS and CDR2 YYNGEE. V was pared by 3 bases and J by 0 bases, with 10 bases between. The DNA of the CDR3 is TGTGCCAGCAGCGCCTCAGGGACCTCTGGAAACACCATATATTTT. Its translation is CASSASGTSGNTIYF. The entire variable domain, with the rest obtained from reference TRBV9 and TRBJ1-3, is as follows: DSGVTQTPKHLITATGQRVTLRCSPRSGDLSVYWYQQSLDQGLQFLIQYYNGEERAKGNILERFSAQQFPDLHSELNLSSLELGDSALYFCASSASGTSGNTIYFGEGSWLTVV.

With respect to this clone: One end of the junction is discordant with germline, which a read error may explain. The CDR3 here is CAWSRTVSSEQYF. CDR3 in DNA: TGTGCCTGGAGTCGGACAGTTTCCTCCGAGCAGTACTTC. The chain joins TRBV30 to TRBJ2-7; a weak D match, TRBD1 (6 bases). The V gene's germline CDR1 is GTSNPN and CDR2 SVGIG (reference sequence). The CDR3 is made up of 13 amino acids.

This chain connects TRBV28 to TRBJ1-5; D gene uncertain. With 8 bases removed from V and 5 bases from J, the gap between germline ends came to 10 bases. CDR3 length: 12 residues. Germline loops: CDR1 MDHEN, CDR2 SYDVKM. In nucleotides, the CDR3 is TGTGCCAGCGGGAGGGCCGATCAGCCCCAGCATTTT. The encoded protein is CASGRADQPQHF.

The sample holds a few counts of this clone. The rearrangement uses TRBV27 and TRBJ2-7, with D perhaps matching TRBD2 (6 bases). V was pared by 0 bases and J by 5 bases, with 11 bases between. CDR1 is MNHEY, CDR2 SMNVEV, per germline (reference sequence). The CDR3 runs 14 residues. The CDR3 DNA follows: TGTGCCAGCAGTTTATCGAAGGGAGGTGACGAGCAGTACTTC. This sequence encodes CASSLSKGGDEQYF.

The CDR3 nucleotides read TGTGCCAGCAGCTCTGAGGGAGTAGGAGCTTTCTTT. Amino acid sequence: CASSSEGVGAFF. The chain combines TRBV11-2 with TRBJ1-1; no definite D call. The CDR3 runs to 12 residues. Deletions cut 4 bases from V and 10 bases from J, with 13 bases between. Germline V lookup: CDR1 SGHAT, CDR2 FQNNGV.

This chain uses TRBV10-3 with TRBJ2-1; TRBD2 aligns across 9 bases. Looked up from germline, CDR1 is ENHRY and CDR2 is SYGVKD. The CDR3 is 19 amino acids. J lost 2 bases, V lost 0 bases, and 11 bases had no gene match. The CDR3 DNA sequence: TGTGCCATCAGTGAGTCGGCGGGTTTCGCGGGAGGGGCCTACAATGAGCAGTTCTTC. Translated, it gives CAISESAGFAGGAYNEQFF.

DNA for the CDR3: TGTGCCTGGAGCGCCGGCCGAACAGATACGCAGTATTTT. It codes for CAWSAGRTDTQYF. J is TRBJ2-3 and V is TRBV30; D remains unclear. This CDR3 has 13 amino acids. Trimming left V 3 bases short and J 3 bases short, with 10 bases between. The germline gives CDR1 GTSNPN, CDR2 SVGIG (reference sequence).

CDR3 coding DNA: TGTGCCAGCAGCTTGAGACTAGCAGGCCAAGAGACCCAGTACTTC. Its protein product is CASSLRLAGQETQYF. The chain joins TRBV5-4 to TRBJ2-5; TRBD2 agrees at 7 bases. CDR1 SGHNT and CDR2 YYREEE come from the germline V gene (reference sequence). The CDR3 loop spans 15 amino acids. V lost 1 base, J lost 1 base, and 4 bases stayed unmatched.

DNA for the CDR3: TGTGCCAGTAGTTCACCCCCTACTGGGGAGCTGTTTTTT. Translation: CASSSPPTGELFF. The chain couples TRBV19 to TRBJ2-2; D is uncertain. Trimming took off 5 bases at V and 8 bases at J, with 12 bases between the two ends. This CDR3 spans 13 amino acids. Per germline, CDR1 LNHDA and CDR2 SQIVND (reference sequence).

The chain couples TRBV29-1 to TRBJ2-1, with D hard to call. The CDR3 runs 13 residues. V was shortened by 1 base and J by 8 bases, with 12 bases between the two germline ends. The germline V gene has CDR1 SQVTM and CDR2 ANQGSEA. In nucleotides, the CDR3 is TGCAGCGTTGAAGTGTTAGCTTCCGATGAGCAGTTCTTC. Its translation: CSVEVLASDEQFF.

CDR3 sequence: CASSLWQDEKLFF. In DNA form, the CDR3 reads TGTGCCAGCAGCTTATGGCAGGATGAAAAACTGTTTTTT. The V call is TRBV7-9, the J call TRBJ1-4, with D uncertain. The CDR3 is 13 residues long. Germline CDR1 SEHNR, CDR2 FQNEAQ (reference sequence). V lost 2 bases to trimming and J lost 6 bases, with 7 bases between them.

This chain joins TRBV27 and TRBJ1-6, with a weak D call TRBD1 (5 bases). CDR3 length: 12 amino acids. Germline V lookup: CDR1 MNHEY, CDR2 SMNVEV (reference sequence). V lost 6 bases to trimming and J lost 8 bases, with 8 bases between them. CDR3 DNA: TGTGCCAGCAGGGACACCTATTCACCCCTCCACTTT. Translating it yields CASRDTYSPLHF.